Listed below are T cell receptor beta chains from one sample, sequenced in a study of shared clonotypes between healthy human individuals. TCRdb keeps only in-frame clones here, not all; method: immunoSEQ multiplex PCR. The sample shows a few million clones, about 92% of them seen only once. Sequencing was done on a sample of naive CD4+ T cells from PBMCs. The origin of the receptors is a young man in good health. Some clones in this sample may be carry-over from other donors' samples. Each CDR3 is given with its conserved first and last residue. A D gene is named only where the DNA matches it firmly. Clone size is not always given. Where it is, it says once, few, many or a class for expanded clones.

d_gene	v_gene	j_gene	abundance	CDR3aa	CDR3nt
NA	TRBV18	TRBJ1-5	NA	CASSLRPQPQHF	TGTGCCAGCTCGCTAAGACCCCAGCCCCAGCATTTT
NA	TRBV7-3	TRBJ2-1	NA	CASSLIGVKDEQFF	TGTGCCAGCAGCTTAATCGGAGTTAAGGATGAGCAGTTCTTC
NA	TRBV28	TRBJ2-2	NA	CASSLPGTSNTGELFF	TGTGCCAGCAGTTTGCCCGGGACATCTAACACCGGGGAGCTGTTTTTT
NA	TRBV7-3	TRBJ1-1	NA	CASSLRGSTEAFF	TGTGCCAGCAGCTTACGGGGGTCCACTGAAGCTTTCTTT
TRBD2	TRBV7-2	TRBJ2-3	NA	CASSFLAGGVTDTQYF	TGTGCCAGCAGCTTCCTAGCGGGAGGTGTCACAGATACGCAGTATTTT
TRBD1	TRBV30	TRBJ1-1	NA	CAWTGQANTEAFF	TGTGCCTGGACGGGACAGGCGAACACTGAAGCTTTCTTT
TRBD1	TRBV19	TRBJ2-2	NA	CASRRQGATGELFF	TGTGCCAGTAGACGACAGGGGGCTACCGGGGAGCTGTTTTTT
TRBD1	TRBV27	TRBJ2-7	NA	CASSYRGNYEQYF	TGTGCCAGCAGTTACAGGGGAAACTACGAGCAGTACTTC
NA	TRBV18	TRBJ2-6	NA	CASSPPLSSSGANVLTF	TGTGCCAGCTCACCACCGCTCTCTAGCTCTGGGGCCAACGTCCTGACTTTC
NA	TRBV29-1	TRBJ2-3	few	CSVRLQHTDTQYF	TGCAGCGTCCGACTACAGCACACAGATACGCAGTATTTT
NA	TRBV2	TRBJ2-3	once	CASSSGRRTDTQYF	TGTGCCAGCAGTAGTGGCAGGCGCACAGATACGCAGTATTTT
NA	TRBV25-1	TRBJ1-6	NA	CASSEAGAAGSPLHF	TGTGCCAGCAGTGAGGCCGGGGCAGCAGGGTCACCCCTCCACTTT
NA	TRBV5-4	TRBJ1-2	NA	CASSLKEGANYGYTF	TGTGCCAGCAGCTTGAAGGAGGGGGCTAACTATGGCTACACCTTC
NA	TRBV29-1	TRBJ2-7	NA	CSVGQTYEQYF	TGCAGCGTTGGCCAGACCTACGAGCAGTACTTC
NA	TRBV5-6	TRBJ2-5	NA	CASTRGALETQYF	TGTGCCAGCACAAGGGGGGCGCTGGAGACCCAGTACTTC
TRBD1	TRBV6-1	TRBJ1-2	NA	CASVRQGGRGYTF	TGTGCCAGCGTTCGACAGGGCGGACGAGGCTACACCTTC
NA	TRBV11-2	TRBJ2-7	NA	CASSLGMDAGVQYF	TGTGCCAGCAGCTTAGGGATGGACGCAGGGGTGCAGTACTTC
NA	TRBV30	TRBJ1-5	NA	CAWRGQPSNQPQHF	TGTGCCTGGAGAGGACAGCCTAGCAATCAGCCCCAGCATTTT
NA	TRBV28	TRBJ1-2	NA	CASTPEPRPPAYGYTF	TGTGCCAGCACACCCGAACCGCGGCCACCTGCCTATGGCTACACCTTC
TRBD2	TRBV11-3	TRBJ2-5	NA	CASSSGREETQYF	TGTGCCAGCAGCTCGGGGAGGGAAGAGACCCAGTACTTC
NA	TRBV28	TRBJ1-4	NA	CASSPLHEKLFF	TGTGCCAGCAGCCCCCTACATGAAAAACTGTTTTTT
TRBD2	TRBV29-1	TRBJ2-2	NA	CSVPVLPGLAGSKGGELFF	TGCAGCGTTCCGGTGCTACCGGGACTAGCGGGTAGTAAGGGCGGGGAGCTGTTTTTT
NA	TRBV25-1	TRBJ1-1	NA	CASAGRVNTEAFF	TGTGCCAGCGCCGGGCGGGTCAACACTGAAGCTTTCTTT
TRBD1	TRBV7-8	TRBJ1-2	NA	CASSPRGGGDRDNYGYTF	TGTGCCAGCAGCCCCCGAGGGGGTGGGGACAGAGATAACTATGGCTACACCTTC
NA	TRBV9	TRBJ2-1	NA	CASSVSGRSSYNEQFF	TGTGCCAGCAGCGTTAGCGGCCGTAGCTCCTACAATGAGCAGTTCTTC
TRBD1	TRBV7-8	TRBJ2-4	NA	CASSLGDRVPDIQYF	TGTGCCAGCAGCTTAGGTGACAGGGTCCCAGACATTCAGTACTTC
NA	TRBV7-9	TRBJ2-7	NA	CASSPSAPQQYF	TGTGCCAGCAGCCCCTCAGCGCCCCAGCAGTACTTC
NA	TRBV7-2	TRBJ2-5	NA	CASSSPGVRWETQYF	TGTGCCAGCAGCTCCCCGGGAGTACGGTGGGAGACCCAGTACTTC
TRBD2	TRBV4-3	TRBJ2-1	NA	CASSQSLAGGRYNEQFF	TGCGCCAGCAGCCAGTCCCTAGCGGGAGGCAGATACAATGAGCAGTTCTTC
NA	TRBV7-2	TRBJ2-7	NA	CASRRLYEQYF	TGTGCCAGCCGCAGACTTTACGAGCAGTACTTC
NA	TRBV4-2	TRBJ2-7	NA	CASSQDGGRGRMVSYEQYF	TGTGCCAGCAGCCAAGATGGGGGGCGCGGGAGAATGGTCTCCTACGAGCAGTACTTC
NA	TRBV19	TRBJ1-1	NA	CASSINPGTEAFF	TGTGCCAGTAGTATCAACCCGGGCACTGAAGCTTTCTTT
TRBD2	TRBV9	TRBJ2-7	once	CASSVGLGLAGAPHEQYF	TGTGCCAGCAGCGTAGGTCTCGGACTAGCGGGAGCTCCTCACGAGCAGTACTTC
TRBD1	TRBV11-2	TRBJ2-7	NA	CASNYLRDSSYEQYF	TGTGCCAGCAACTACCTCCGGGACAGCTCCTACGAGCAGTACTTC
NA	TRBV7-3	TRBJ2-7	NA	CASSSRQGGGEQYF	TGTGCCAGCAGCTCCAGACAGGGAGGGGGCGAGCAGTACTTC
NA	TRBV28	TRBJ2-2	NA	CASSTFTNTGELFF	TGTGCCAGCAGTACCTTTACGAACACCGGGGAGCTGTTTTTT
NA	TRBV19	TRBJ2-1	NA	CASSEPGNEQFF	TGTGCCAGCTCGGAACCGGGCAATGAGCAGTTCTTC
TRBD1	TRBV7-9	TRBJ2-5	NA	CASSWDRVGETQYF	TGTGCCAGCAGCTGGGACAGGGTAGGGGAGACCCAGTACTTC
NA	TRBV5-8	TRBJ2-6	NA	CARPRRGGNGANVLTF	TGTGCCAGACCCCGAAGAGGGGGTAATGGGGCCAACGTCCTGACTTTC
NA	TRBV27	TRBJ2-1	NA	CASSLEGSSGNEQFF	TGTGCCAGCAGTTTAGAGGGATCGAGCGGCAATGAGCAGTTCTTC
NA	TRBV6-5	TRBJ1-2	NA	CASSYSPDYGYTF	TGTGCCAGCAGTTACTCCCCCGACTATGGCTACACCTTC
NA	TRBV2	TRBJ2-2	NA	CASSGDAGELFF	TGTGCCAGCAGTGGGGACGCCGGGGAGCTGTTTTTT
NA	TRBV5-8	TRBJ2-7	NA	CASSPRAGYEQYF	TGTGCCAGCAGCCCCCGAGCCGGGTACGAGCAGTACTTC
NA	TRBV28	TRBJ2-7	NA	CASSLPGDEQYF	TGTGCCAGCAGTTTACCCGGGGACGAGCAGTACTTC
TRBD1	TRBV5-1	TRBJ2-7	NA	CASSTGTGIYEQYF	TGCGCCAGCAGCACTGGGACAGGGATCTACGAGCAGTACTTC
NA	TRBV2	TRBJ1-5	few	CASSEGNQPQHF	TGTGCCAGCAGTGAGGGGAATCAGCCCCAGCATTTT
NA	TRBV11-3	TRBJ2-1	NA	CASSLLGSSVDSYNEQFF	TGTGCCAGCAGCTTGTTAGGGTCTAGCGTAGACTCCTACAATGAGCAGTTCTTC
TRBD2	TRBV4-1	TRBJ2-3	NA	CASSQGRIAGERDTQYF	TGCGCCAGCAGCCAAGGACGCATAGCGGGAGAGCGAGATACGCAGTATTTT
TRBD2	TRBV29-1	TRBJ2-1	NA	CSVEGGTSGLTYNEQFF	TGCAGCGTTGAAGGGGGGACTAGCGGGTTAACCTACAATGAGCAGTTCTTC